Below, 17 T cell receptor beta chains from the same sample are listed, as sequenced in a study of CD8 T cells in Susac syndrome. An amount of RNA that ranged from roughly 0.45 to 1 ug was reverse transcribed with random hexamers. From the immunoSEQ multiplex PCR reads, TCRdb called clonotypes with MiXCR, one entry per CDR3 protein. In the table there are 200,000 to 250,000 distinct CDR3 sequences, about 94% of which are singletons. Sequenced: CD4+ T cells from PBMCs. Source of these receptors: a human donor with Susac syndrome.

This clonotype turned up a few times. The chain combines TRBV12-3 or TRBV12-4 with TRBJ1-6, with no clear D. The V end lost 1 base, the J end lost 9 bases, and 4 bases lay between the germline ends. This CDR3 is 12 amino acids long. This chain's CDR3 is CASSLEGSPLHF. The CDR3 nucleotides read TGTGCCAGCAGTTTAGAGGGTTCACCCCTCCACTTT.

This clonotype was counted only a few times. This chain uses TRBV28 with TRBJ2-1; TRBD2 aligns across 11 bases. The J segment lost 5 bases and the V segment lost 5 bases, leaving 5 bases of the junction unmatched. Per germline, CDR1 MDHEN and CDR2 SYDVKM. This CDR3 comprises 15 residues. CDR3 sequence: CASSPTSGGNNEQFF. In DNA, the CDR3 is TGTGCCAGCAGTCCTACTAGCGGGGGAAACAATGAGCAGTTCTTC. Together with reference TRBV28 and TRBJ2-1, the CDR3 gives the full variable domain: DVKVTQSSRYLVKRTGEKVFLECVQDMDHENMFWYRQDPGLGLRLIYFSYDVKMKEKGDIPEGYSVSREKKERFSLILESASTNQTSMYLCASSPTSGGNNEQFFGPGTRLTVL.

CDR3 amino acids: CASSLSSGRTDTQYF. The CDR3 bases are TGCGCCAGCAGCTTGAGTTCAGGGAGGACAGATACGCAGTATTTT. The chain employs TRBV5-1 and TRBJ2-3; weak D call: TRBD2 (6 bases). Trimming removed 1 base at V and 3 bases at J, with 12 bases between. The length of the CDR3 is 15 residues. Germline-derived CDR1 and CDR2 are SGHRS and YFSETQ.

The V call is TRBV7-6, the J call TRBJ1-5, with unresolved D. V lost 4 bases, J lost 3 bases, and 10 bases lay in between. Germline loops: CDR1 SGHVS, CDR2 FNYEAQ. This CDR3 contains 14 residues. CDR3 nucleotides: TGTGCCAGCAGCTCAAGACCAAACAATCAGCCCCAGCATTTT. Protein: CASSSRPNNQPQHF.

The chain couples TRBV7-2 to TRBJ1-1, with 7 bases lining up with TRBD1. CDR1 is SGHTA and CDR2 is FQGNSA in the germline V gene. V lost 5 bases, J lost 7 bases, and 7 bases stayed unmatched. This CDR3 is 13 amino acids long. CDR3 DNA sequence: TGTGCCAGCAGCCCTGACAGGGAATTTGAAGCTTTCTTT. This sequence encodes CASSPDREFEAFF.

This chain joins TRBV5-4 and TRBJ2-7; 8 positions agree with TRBD1. Losses at the gene ends were 4 bases for V and 7 bases for J; bases not matched to a gene: 10. The CDR3 spans 14 residues. Germline V gene lookup returns CDR1 SGHNT and CDR2 YYREEE (reference sequence). CDR3 coding DNA: TGTGCCAGCAGCGCGGGACAGGTGGCCTTAGAGCAGTACTTC. Translating gives CASSAGQVALEQYF.

This clonotype showed up just once. V usage is TRBV20-1 and J usage is TRBJ2-3, with unresolved D. This CDR3 has 12 residues. Per the germline V gene, CDR1 is DFQATT and CDR2 is SNEGSKA (reference sequence). Trimming took 4 bases from V and 4 from J, leaving 9 bases between them. CDR3 region: CSATQAADTQYF. DNA of the CDR3: TGCAGTGCTACTCAGGCGGCAGATACGCAGTATTTT.

The CDR3 sequence is CASSHNAGRTLHF. The CDR3 nucleotides read TGTGCCAGCAGCCATAACGCGGGGCGTACCCTCCACTTT. The rearrangement joins TRBV9 to TRBJ1-6, with D tentatively TRBD1 (5 bases). This CDR3 is built from 13 residues. Looked up from germline, CDR1 is SGDLS and CDR2 is YYNGEE. Trimming pared 4 bases from V and 14 bases from J, leaving 16 bases between.

V and J are TRBV28 and TRBJ1-5; D gene ambiguous. The CDR3 extends over 11 amino acids. Trimming stripped 4 bases from V and 9 bases from J, with 7 bases between. CDR1 is MDHEN and CDR2 is SYDVKM in the germline V gene. For the CDR3, the DNA is TGTGCCAGCAGTTCCACTCGGCCCCAGCATTTT. This codes for CASSSTRPQHF.

The V and J genes are TRBV6-2 or TRBV6-3 and TRBJ2-2, with 9 bases fitting TRBD1. CDR1 is MNHEY and CDR2 is SVGEGT in the germline V gene. The CDR3 runs to 16 residues. J gave up 4 bases and V 6 bases, and 9 bases lay outside the gene matches. The CDR3 region has the DNA TGTGCCAGCAGGATCACAGGGGGCAAGGGCACCGGGGAGCTGTTTTTT. The encoded protein is CASRITGGKGTGELFF.

This clonotype was counted a single time. The chain has TRBV29-1 and TRBJ1-2; tentatively, D is TRBD1 (6 bases). The CDR3 length is 13 residues. Germline V gene sequence: CDR1 SQVTM, CDR2 ANQGSEA. Deletions cut 6 bases from V and 4 bases from J, with 15 bases between. The CDR3 bases are TGCAGCGTGGAGGGGGGGCTAAGCTATGGCTACACCTTC. Amino acids: CSVEGGLSYGYTF.

The chain is built from TRBV5-1 and TRBJ1-2, with D tentatively TRBD1 (5 bases). Deletions cut 4 bases from V and 8 bases from J, with 15 bases between. The CDR3 is 13 amino acids. Germline loops: CDR1 SGHRS, CDR2 YFSETQ. CDR3 coding DNA: TGCGCCAGCAGCGCGGGGCCAGCGGCGGGCTACACCTTC. This translates into CASSAGPAAGYTF.

The chain is built from TRBV6-2 or TRBV6-3 and TRBJ1-5; D gene unclear. This CDR3 has 14 residues. The germline gives CDR1 MNHEY, CDR2 SVGEGT. The V and J ends lost 10 bases and 1 base respectively, with 14 bases between them. CDR3 in amino acids: CATRLRQSNQPQHF. Here the CDR3 DNA reads TGTGCCACCAGACTTAGGCAGAGCAATCAGCCCCAGCATTTT.

This chain joins TRBV6-4 and TRBJ2-7; D is undetermined. Trimming took off 2 bases at V and 5 bases at J, with 10 bases between the two ends. The CDR3 has 13 amino acids. Germline lookup yields CDR1 MRHNA and CDR2 SNTAGT. The CDR3 loop is CASSDRAGDEQYF. CDR3 bases: TGTGCCAGCAGTGACAGGGCTGGGGACGAGCAGTACTTC.

This rearrangement joins TRBV19 to TRBJ1-5, with a possible D match to TRBD1 (6 bases). Germline CDR1 is LNHDA and CDR2 is SQIVND (reference sequence). This CDR3 has 15 amino acids. The germline V and J ends were trimmed by 3 bases and 1 base, with 10 bases remaining between them. The CDR3 nucleotides are TGTGCCAGTAGTATGGGCAGGGGCAGCAATCAGCCCCAGCATTTT. The encoded protein is CASSMGRGSNQPQHF.

This chain links TRBV7-9 with TRBJ1-5, with TRBD1 matching 11 bases. CDR3 length equals 15 residues. In germline, CDR1 is SEHNR, CDR2 FQNEAQ (reference sequence). The V and J ends lost 5 bases and 4 bases, in that order; junction bases with no gene match: 4. As DNA, the CDR3 is TGTGCCAGCAGCCCGAGGGACAGGGGGAATCAGCCCCAGCATTTT. Its protein product is CASSPRDRGNQPQHF.

The genes are TRBV5-4 and TRBJ2-3, with 14 positions matching TRBD2. V lost 4 bases and J lost 6; bases outside the gene matches: 7. From germline, CDR1 is SGHNT and CDR2 YYREEE (reference sequence). CDR3 length: 16 amino acids. CDR3 in amino acids: CASSPGTSGGRDTQYF. In DNA form, the CDR3 reads TGTGCCAGCAGCCCCGGGACTAGCGGGGGCCGCGATACGCAGTATTTT. Together with reference TRBV5-4 and TRBJ2-3, the CDR3 gives the full variable domain: ETGVTQSPTHLIKTRGQQVTLRCSSQSGHNTVSWYQQALGQGPQFIFQYYREEENGRGNFPPRFSGLQFPNYSSELNVNALELDDSALYLCASSPGTSGGRDTQYFGPGTRLTVL.